This T cell receptor (beta chain) was sequenced for a study of memory CD4+ T cells and cytomegalovirus serostatus. The sort gate was single viable CD3+CD4+CD8-CD45RO+ cells for memory CD4+ T cells. The CDR3 spans 19 residues. Germline V gene data show CDR1 as SGHAT and CDR2 as FQNNGV. V lost 0 bases and J 6 bases, leaving 21 bases between the germline ends. Only in-frame clones appear in the TCRdb table, and some are missing; sequencing was by immunoSEQ multiplex PCR. Among approximately 44,000 clones, just over 75% were seen once, and the ten largest hold roughly 1.9%. The gene calls are TRBV11-2 and TRBJ1-6, with D possibly TRBD1 on 6 matching bases. Sequencing was carried out using memory CD4+ T cells from blood. The TCR originated in an adult in good health and CMV-seronegative. The CDR3 loop is CASSLDRDITILGNSPLHF. CDR3 DNA: TGTGCCAGCAGCTTAGACCGGGACATTACAATTCTGGGTAATTCACCCCTCCACTTT.